This TCR beta chain originates from a study of CD8 T cells in Susac syndrome. Study-wide results and caveats: The authors acknowledged that the study's TCR sequencing and HLA analysis involved relatively few individuals.

CD8+ and CD4+ T cells from blood underwent TCR beta sequencing, which was carried out in a high-throughput format. Negative isolation was applied to CD8+ and CD4+ T cells, and FACS enrichment was applied to TEMRA cells. RNA amounts of about 0.5 to 1 ug underwent reverse transcription with random hexamers. Multiplex PCR with immunoSEQ amplified the TCR beta CDR3 across 54 Vbeta and 13 Jbeta. TCRdb itself ran the immunoSEQ multiplex PCR reads through MiXCR, one entry per CDR3 protein. The table includes more than 55,000 distinct CDR3 sequences, just under 95% detected once. This CDR3 region has 11 residues. Deletions cut 2 bases from V and 6 bases from J, with 4 bases between. The germline CDR1 and CDR2 sequences are SNHLY and FYNNEI. A remark on this clonotype: The antigen is undetermined.

The sequenced sample was CD8+ T cells from PBMCs. V gene TRBV2 combines with J gene TRBJ1-1, with D unresolved. This TCR derives from a human donor in good health. The CDR3 here is CASSERPEAFF. CDR3 bases: TGTGCCAGCAGTGAACGCCCTGAAGCTTTCTTT.